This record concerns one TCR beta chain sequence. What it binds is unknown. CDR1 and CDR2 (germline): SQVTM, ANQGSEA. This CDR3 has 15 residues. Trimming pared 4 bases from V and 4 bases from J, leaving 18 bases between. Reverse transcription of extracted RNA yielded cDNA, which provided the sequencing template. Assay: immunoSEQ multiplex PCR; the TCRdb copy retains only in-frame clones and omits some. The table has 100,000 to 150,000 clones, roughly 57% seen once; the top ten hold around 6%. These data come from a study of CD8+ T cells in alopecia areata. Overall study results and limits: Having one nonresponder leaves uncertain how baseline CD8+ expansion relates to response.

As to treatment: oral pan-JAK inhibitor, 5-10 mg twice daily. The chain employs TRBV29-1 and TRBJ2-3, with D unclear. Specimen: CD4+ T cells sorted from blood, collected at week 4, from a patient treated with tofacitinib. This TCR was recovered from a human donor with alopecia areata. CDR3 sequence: CSVGPVGTAPDTQYF. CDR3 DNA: TGCAGCGTTGGCCCAGTCGGCACCGCGCCAGATACGCAGTATTTT.